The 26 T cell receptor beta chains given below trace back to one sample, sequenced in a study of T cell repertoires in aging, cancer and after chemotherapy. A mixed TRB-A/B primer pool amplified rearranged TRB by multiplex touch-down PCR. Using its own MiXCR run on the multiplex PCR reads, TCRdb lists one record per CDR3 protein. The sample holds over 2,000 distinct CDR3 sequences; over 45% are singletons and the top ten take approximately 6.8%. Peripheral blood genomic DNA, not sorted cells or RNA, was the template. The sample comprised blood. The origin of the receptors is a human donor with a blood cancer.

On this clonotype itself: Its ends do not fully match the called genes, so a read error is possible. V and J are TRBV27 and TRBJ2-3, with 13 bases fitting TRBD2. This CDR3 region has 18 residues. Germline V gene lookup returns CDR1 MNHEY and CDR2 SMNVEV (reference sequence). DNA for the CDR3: TGTGCCAGCAGTCCCTCCCCACTAGCGGGAGGGCCGGCAGATATGCAGTATTTT. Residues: CASSPSPLAGGPADMQYF.

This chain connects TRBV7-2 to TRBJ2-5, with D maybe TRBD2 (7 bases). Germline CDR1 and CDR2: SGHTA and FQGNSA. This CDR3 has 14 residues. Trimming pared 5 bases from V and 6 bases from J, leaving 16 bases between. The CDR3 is CASSPDAGAQTQYF. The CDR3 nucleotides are TGTGCCAGCAGCCCAGACGCGGGGGCGCAGACCCAGTACTTC.

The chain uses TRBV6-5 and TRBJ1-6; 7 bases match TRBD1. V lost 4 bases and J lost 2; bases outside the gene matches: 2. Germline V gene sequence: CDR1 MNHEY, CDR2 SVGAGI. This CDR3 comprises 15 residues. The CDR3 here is CASSLGTAYNSPLHF. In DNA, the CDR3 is TGTGCCAGCAGTTTAGGGACAGCCTATAATTCACCCCTCCACTTT.

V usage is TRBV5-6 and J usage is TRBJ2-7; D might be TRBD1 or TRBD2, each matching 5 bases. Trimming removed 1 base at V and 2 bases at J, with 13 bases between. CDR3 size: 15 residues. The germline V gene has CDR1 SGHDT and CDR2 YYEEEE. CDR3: CASSLSTGPTYEQYF. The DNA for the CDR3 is TGTGCCAGCAGCTTGTCCACGGGGCCGACCTACGAGCAGTACTTC. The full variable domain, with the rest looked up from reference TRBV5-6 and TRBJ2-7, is DAGVTQSPTHLIKTRGQQVTLRCSPKSGHDTVSWYQQALGQGPQFIFQYYEEEERQRGNFPDRFSGHQFPNYSSELNVNALLLGDSALYLCASSLSTGPTYEQYFGPGTRLTVT.

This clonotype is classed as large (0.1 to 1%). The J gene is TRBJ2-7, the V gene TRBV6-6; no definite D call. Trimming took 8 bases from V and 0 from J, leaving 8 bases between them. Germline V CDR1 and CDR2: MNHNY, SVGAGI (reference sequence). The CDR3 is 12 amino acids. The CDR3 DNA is TGTGCCAGCGCTCGTGGCTCCTACGAGCAGTACTTC. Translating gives CASARGSYEQYF.

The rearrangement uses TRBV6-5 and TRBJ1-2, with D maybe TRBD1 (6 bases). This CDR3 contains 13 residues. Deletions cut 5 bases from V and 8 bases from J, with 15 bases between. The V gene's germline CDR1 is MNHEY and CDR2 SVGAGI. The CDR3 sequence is CASSKDRLTGYTF. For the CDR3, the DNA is TGTGCCAGCAGTAAGGACAGACTGACGGGCTACACCTTC.

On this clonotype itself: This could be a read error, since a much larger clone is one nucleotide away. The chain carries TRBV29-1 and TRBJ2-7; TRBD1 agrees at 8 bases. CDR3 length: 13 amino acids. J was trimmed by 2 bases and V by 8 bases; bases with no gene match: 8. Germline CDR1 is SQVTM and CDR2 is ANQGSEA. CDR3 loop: CSSEGDRPYEQYF. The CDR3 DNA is TGCAGCTCAGAGGGGGACAGGCCCTACGAGCAGTACTTC.

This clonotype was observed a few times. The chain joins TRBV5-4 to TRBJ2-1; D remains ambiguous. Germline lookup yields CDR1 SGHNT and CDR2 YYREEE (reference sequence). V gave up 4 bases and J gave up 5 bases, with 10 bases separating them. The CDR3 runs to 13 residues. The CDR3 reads CASSLGPNNEQFF. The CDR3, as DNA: TGTGCCAGCAGCCTTGGACCGAACAATGAGCAGTTCTTC.

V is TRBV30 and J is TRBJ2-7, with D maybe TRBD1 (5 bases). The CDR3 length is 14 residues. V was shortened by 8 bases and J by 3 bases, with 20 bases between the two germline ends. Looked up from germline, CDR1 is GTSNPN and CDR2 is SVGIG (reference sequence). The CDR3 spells CASSIGVGNYEQYF. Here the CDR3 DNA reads TGTGCCAGTAGTATAGGGGTAGGAAACTACGAGCAGTACTTC. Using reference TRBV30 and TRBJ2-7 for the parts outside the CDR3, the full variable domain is SQTIHQWPATLVQPVGSPLSLECTVEGTSNPNLYWYRQAAGRGLQLLFYSVGIGQISSEVPQNLSASRPQDRQFILSSKKLLLSDSGFYLCASSIGVGNYEQYFGPGTRLTVT.

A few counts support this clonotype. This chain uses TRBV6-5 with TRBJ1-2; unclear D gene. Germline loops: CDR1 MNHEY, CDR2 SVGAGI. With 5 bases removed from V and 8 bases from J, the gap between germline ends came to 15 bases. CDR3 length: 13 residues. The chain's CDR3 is CASSRSMGGGYTF. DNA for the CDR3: TGTGCCAGCAGTCGGTCCATGGGAGGAGGCTACACCTTC.

The CDR3 reads CASSKTGGNGYTF. DNA for the CDR3: TGTGCCAGCAGCAAAACAGGGGGCAATGGCTACACCTTC. The J gene is TRBJ1-2, the V gene TRBV7-9, with 9 positions matching TRBD1. Losses at the gene ends were 5 bases for V and 6 bases for J; bases not matched to a gene: 4. Per the germline V gene, CDR1 is SEHNR and CDR2 is FQNEAQ (reference sequence). The CDR3 length is 13 residues.

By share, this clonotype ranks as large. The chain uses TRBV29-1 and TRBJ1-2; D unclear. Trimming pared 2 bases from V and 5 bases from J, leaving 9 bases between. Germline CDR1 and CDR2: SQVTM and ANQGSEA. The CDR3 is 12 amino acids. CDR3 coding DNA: TGCAGCGTTGAAAGCTCGAGATATGGCTACACCTTC. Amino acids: CSVESSRYGYTF.

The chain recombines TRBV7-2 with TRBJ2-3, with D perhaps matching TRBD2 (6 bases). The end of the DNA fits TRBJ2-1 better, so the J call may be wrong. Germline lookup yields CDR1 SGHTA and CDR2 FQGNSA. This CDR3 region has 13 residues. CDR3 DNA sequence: TGTGCCAGCAGCGGCGGGATAGAGGGTGAGCAGTTCTTC. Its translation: CASSGGIEGEQFF.

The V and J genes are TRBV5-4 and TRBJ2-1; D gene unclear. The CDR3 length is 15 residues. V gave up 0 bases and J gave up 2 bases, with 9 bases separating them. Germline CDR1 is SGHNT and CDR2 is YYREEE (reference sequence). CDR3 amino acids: CASSLVVGAYNEQFF. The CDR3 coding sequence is TGTGCCAGCAGCTTGGTGGTGGGCGCCTACAATGAGCAGTTCTTC.

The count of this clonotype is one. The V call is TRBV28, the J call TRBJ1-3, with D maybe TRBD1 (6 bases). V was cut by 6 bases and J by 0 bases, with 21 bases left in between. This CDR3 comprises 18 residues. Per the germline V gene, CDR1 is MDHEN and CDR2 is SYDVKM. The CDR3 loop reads CASSLGGRGRTSGNTIYF. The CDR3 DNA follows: TGTGCCAGCAGCTTAGGGGGTAGGGGACGAACCTCTGGAAACACCATATATTTT.

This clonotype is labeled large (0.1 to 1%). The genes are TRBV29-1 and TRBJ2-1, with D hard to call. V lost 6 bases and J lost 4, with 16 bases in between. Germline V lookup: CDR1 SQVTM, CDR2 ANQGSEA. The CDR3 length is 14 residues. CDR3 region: CSVERIGTYNEQFF. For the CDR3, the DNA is TGCAGCGTGGAACGTATTGGCACTTACAATGAGCAGTTCTTC.

As DNA, the CDR3 is TGTGCCAGCAGTACGGCCCCCTCCTACGAGCAGTACTTC. Residues: CASSTAPSYEQYF. The V and J genes are TRBV27 and TRBJ2-7; D not certain. CDR3 length: 13 residues. V lost 5 bases to trimming and J lost 0 bases, with 8 bases between them. CDR1 MNHEY and CDR2 SMNVEV come from the germline V gene (reference sequence).

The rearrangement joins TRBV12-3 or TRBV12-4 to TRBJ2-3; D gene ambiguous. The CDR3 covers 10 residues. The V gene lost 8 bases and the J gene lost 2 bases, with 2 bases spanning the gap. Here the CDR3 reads CASLTDTQYF. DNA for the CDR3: TGTGCCAGCCTCACAGATACGCAGTATTTT.

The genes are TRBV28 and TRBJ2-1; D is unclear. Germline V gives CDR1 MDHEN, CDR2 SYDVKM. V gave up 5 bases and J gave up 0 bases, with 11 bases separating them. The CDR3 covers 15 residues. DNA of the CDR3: TGTGCCAGCAGTCCCCTCGGAGACTCCTACAATGAGCAGTTCTTC. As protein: CASSPLGDSYNEQFF.

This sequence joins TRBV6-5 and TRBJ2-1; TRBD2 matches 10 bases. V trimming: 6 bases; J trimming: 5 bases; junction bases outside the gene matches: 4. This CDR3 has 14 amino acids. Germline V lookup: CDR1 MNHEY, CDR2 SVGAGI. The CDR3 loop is CASSGLAGDNEQFF. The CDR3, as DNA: TGTGCCAGCAGCGGTCTAGCGGGAGACAATGAGCAGTTCTTC.

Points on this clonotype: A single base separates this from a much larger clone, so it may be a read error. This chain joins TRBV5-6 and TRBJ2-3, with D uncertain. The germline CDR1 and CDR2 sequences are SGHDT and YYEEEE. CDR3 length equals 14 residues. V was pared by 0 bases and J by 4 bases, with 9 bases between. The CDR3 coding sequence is TGTGCCAGCAGCTTGGTTAGACGGGCAGATACGCAGTATTTT. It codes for CASSLVRRADTQYF.

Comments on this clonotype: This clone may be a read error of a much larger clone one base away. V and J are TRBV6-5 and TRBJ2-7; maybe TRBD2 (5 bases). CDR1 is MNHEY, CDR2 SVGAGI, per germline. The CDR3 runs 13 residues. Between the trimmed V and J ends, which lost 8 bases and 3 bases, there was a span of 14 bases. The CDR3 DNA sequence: TGTGCCAGCCTAAATAGCGAGTTCTACGAGCAGTACTTC. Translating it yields CASLNSEFYEQYF.

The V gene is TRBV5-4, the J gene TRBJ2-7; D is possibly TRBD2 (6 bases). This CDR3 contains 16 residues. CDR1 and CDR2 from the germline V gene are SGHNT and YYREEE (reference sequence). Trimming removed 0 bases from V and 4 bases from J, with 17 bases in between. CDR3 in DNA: TGTGCCAGCAGCTTGGGAACAGATAGCGGAAAGTACGAGCAGTACTTC. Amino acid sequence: CASSLGTDSGKYEQYF.

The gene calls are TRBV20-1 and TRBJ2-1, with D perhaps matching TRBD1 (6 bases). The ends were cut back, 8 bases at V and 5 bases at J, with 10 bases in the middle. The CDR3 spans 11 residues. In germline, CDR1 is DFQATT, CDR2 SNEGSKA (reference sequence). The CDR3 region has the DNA TGCAGTCAAAAGGGGGACAATGAGCAGTTCTTC. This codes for CSQKGDNEQFF.

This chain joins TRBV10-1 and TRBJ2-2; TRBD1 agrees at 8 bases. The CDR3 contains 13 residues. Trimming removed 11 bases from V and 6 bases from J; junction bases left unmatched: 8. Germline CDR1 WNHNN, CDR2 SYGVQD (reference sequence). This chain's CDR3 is CACPTGAPGELFF. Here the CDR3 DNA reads TGCGCCTGCCCGACAGGGGCGCCCGGGGAGCTGTTTTTT.

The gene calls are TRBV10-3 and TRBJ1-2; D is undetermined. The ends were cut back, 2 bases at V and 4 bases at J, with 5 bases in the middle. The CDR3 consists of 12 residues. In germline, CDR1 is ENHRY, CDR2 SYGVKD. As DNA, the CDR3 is TGTGCCATCAGTGAGACAGTCTATGGCTACACCTTC. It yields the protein CAISETVYGYTF.